The T cell receptor (beta chain) under discussion was sequenced for a study of blood T cell repertoires in COVID-19. Turning to the study itself: Sites across the United States, Italy and Spain contributed samples from acute and convalescent COVID-19. PBMCs, B-cell-depleted T cells, or T cells provided the cDNA or gDNA that made up the material.

From germline, CDR1 is LNHDA and CDR2 SQIVND (reference sequence). Trimming cost V 5 bases and J 6 bases; bases outside gene matches: 7. The length of the CDR3 is 14 residues. Per the original data handling: Estimates of nucleated cell counts were drawn from the amplification of reference gene primers. Measured with immunoSEQ multiplex PCR; TCRdb has only the in-frame clones, and not every one. The V and J calls and clone size are taken from that table; D and trimming were inferred from the DNA. This sample has roughly 70,000 clones, with 85% to 90% found just once. The chain uses TRBV19 and TRBJ2-1, with TRBD1 identical over 7 bases. The receptor was derived from a human donor in a cohort sampled during active COVID-19. Sequencing was done on a sample of peripheral blood. The CDR3 loop reads CASSPRTGPNEQFF. The DNA of the CDR3 is TGTGCCAGTAGTCCTCGGACAGGCCCCAATGAGCAGTTCTTC.